This TCR beta chain was retrieved from a study of early T cells in non-severe SARS-CoV-2 infection. The CDR3 is made up of 13 amino acids. Germline values: CDR1 WSHSY, CDR2 SAAADI. MiXCR, run by TCRdb on the 5' RACE reads, gives a single entry per CDR3 protein. In the table there are around 70,000 distinct CDR3 sequences, about 12% of which are singletons. The receptor was derived from an adult who was a healthcare worker with PCR-confirmed SARS-CoV-2 infection or an uninfected control (not recorded which). Material: whole blood. The chain has TRBV10-2 and TRBJ2-6; D not certain. The CDR3 bases are TGCGCGTACACGAGCTCTGGGGCCAACGTCCTGACTTTC. This translates into CAYTSSGANVLTF.